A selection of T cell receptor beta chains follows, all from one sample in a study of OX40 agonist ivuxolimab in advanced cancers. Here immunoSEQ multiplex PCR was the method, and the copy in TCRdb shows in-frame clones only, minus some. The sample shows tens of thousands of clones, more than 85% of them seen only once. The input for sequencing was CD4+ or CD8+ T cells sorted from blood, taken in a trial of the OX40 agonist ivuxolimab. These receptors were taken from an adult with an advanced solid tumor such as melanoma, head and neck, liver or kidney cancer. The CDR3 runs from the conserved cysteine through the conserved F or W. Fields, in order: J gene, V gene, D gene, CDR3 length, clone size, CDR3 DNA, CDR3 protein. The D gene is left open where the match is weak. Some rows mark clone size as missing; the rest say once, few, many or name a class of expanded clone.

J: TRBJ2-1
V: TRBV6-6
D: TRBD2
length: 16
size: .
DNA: TGTGCCAGCAGTTACTCAGGTAGCGGGATCTACAATGAGCAGTTCTTC
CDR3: CASSYSGSGIYNEQFF

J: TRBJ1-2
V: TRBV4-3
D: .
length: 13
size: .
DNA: TGCGCCAGCAGCCAAGATCTAGGTGGCGGCTACACCTTC
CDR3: CASSQDLGGGYTF

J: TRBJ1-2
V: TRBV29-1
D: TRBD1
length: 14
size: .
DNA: TGCAGCGTTGAAAGTAGGATGGAGGGGGCGGGCTACACCTTC
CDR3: CSVESRMEGAGYTF

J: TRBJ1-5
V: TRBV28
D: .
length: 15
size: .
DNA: TGTGCCAGCAGCCTAGGACGGGGAGGGGATCAGCCCCAGCATTTT
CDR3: CASSLGRGGDQPQHF

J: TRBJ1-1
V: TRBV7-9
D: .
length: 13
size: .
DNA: TGTGCCAGCAGCTTAGGAGGTCACACTGAAGCTTTCTTT
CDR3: CASSLGGHTEAFF

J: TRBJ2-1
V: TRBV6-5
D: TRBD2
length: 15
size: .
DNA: TGTGCCAGCAGTCAGGAACTAGCGGGAGGCAATGAGCAGTTCTTC
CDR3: CASSQELAGGNEQFF

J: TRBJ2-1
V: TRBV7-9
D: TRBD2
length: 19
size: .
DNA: TGTGCCAGCAGCTTAGAACGAGGAATTGCGGGAGGACCCTACAATGAGCAGTTCTTC
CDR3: CASSLERGIAGGPYNEQFF

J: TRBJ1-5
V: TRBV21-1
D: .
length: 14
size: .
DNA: TGTGCCAGCTTCTCAGGGGAACTCGATCAGCCCCAGCATTTT
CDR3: CASFSGELDQPQHF

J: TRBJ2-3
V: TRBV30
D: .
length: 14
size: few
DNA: TGTGCCTGGAGTGTGGGGTCAGGAACAGATACGCAGTATTTT
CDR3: CAWSVGSGTDTQYF

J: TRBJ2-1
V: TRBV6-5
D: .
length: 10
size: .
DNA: TGTACGTCCGGGTACAATGAGCAGTTCTTC
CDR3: CTSGYNEQFF

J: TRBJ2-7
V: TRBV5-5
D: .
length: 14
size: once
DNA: TGTGCCAGCAGCTTGGGGACGGAAACCTACGAGCAGTACTTC
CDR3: CASSLGTETYEQYF

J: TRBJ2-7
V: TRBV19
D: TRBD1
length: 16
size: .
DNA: TGTGCCAGTAGTATGGTAGTGGGGCAGGGGGCTAACGAGCAGTACTTC
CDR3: CASSMVVGQGANEQYF

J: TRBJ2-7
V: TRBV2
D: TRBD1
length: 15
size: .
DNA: TGTGCCAGCAGGCCCCCGGGACAGGGGTTCTACGAGCAGTACTTC
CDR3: CASRPPGQGFYEQYF

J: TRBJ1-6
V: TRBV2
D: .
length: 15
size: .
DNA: TGTGCCAGCAGTGCTGACGGGACCCCCGGCTCACCCCTCCACTTT
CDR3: CASSADGTPGSPLHF

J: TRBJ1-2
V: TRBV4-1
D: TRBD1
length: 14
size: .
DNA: TGCGCCAGCAGCCAAAGCGGGACAGGGGACGGCTACACCTTC
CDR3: CASSQSGTGDGYTF

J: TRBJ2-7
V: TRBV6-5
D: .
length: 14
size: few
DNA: TGTGCCAGCAGTTTCCACAGGGACTCCTACGAGCAGTACTTC
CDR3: CASSFHRDSYEQYF

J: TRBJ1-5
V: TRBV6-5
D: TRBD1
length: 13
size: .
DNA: TGTGCCAGCAGCTTACAGGGGGGTCAGCCCCAGCATTTT
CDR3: CASSLQGGQPQHF

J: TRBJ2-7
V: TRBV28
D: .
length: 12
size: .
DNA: TGTGCCAGCAGTTTTGGGCCCTACGAGCAGTACTTC
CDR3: CASSFGPYEQYF

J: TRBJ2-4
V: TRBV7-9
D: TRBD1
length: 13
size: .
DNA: TGTGCCAGCAGCTTAGGGGACAGGGGCATTCAGTACTTC
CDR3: CASSLGDRGIQYF

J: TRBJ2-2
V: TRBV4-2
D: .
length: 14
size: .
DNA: TGTGCCAGCAGCCTCGTGGGGGGCACCGGGGAGCTGTTTTTT
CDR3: CASSLVGGTGELFF

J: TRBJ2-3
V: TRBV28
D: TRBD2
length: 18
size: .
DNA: TGTGCCAGCAGTACATGGGACGGACTAGCGGGAATCACAGATACGCAGTATTTT
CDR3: CASSTWDGLAGITDTQYF

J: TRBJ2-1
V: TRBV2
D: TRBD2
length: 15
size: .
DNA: TGTGCCAGCAGAGGACTAGCGGGAGTTTACAATGAGCAGTTCTTC
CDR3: CASRGLAGVYNEQFF

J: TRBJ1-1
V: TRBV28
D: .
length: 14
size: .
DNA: TGTGCCAGCAGTTTAGGGGGGATGAACACTGAAGCTTTCTTT
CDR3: CASSLGGMNTEAFF

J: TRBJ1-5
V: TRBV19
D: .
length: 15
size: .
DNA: TGTGCCAGTAGTACCTACAGGAGAATGGATCAGCCCCAGCATTTT
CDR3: CASSTYRRMDQPQHF

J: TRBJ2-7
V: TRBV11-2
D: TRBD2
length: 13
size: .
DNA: TGTGCCAGCAGCGGGGCTAGCGGGAGCGAGCAGTACTTC
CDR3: CASSGASGSEQYF

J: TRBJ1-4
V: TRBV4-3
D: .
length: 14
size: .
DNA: TGCGCCAGCAGCCCGGTGATGACTAATGAAAAACTGTTTTTT
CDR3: CASSPVMTNEKLFF

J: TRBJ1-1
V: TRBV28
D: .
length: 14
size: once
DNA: TGTGCCAGCAGTTTACGGACAGTTTGGTGGCTGGCTTTCTTT
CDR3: CASSLRTVWWLAFF

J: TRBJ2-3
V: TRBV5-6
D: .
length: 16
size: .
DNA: TGTGCCAGCAGCTCCTTGGGGGGGCCCCTGTTAAATACGCAGTATTTT
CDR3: CASSSLGGPLLNTQYF

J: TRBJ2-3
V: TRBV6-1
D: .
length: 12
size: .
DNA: TGTGCCAGCAGTGAAGTGTCAGATACGCAGTATTTT
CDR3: CASSEVSDTQYF

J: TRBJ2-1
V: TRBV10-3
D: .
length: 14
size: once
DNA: TGTGCGACCCACCACGAAGTCCAAGACAATGAGCAGTTCTTC
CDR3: CATHHEVQDNEQFF

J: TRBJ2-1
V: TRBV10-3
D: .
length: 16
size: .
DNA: TGTGCCATCACCCCGACCCAGATAAACAACTACAATGAGCAGTTCTTC
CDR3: CAITPTQINNYNEQFF

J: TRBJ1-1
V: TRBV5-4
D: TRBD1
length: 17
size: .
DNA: TGTGCCAGCAGCTCAGTCCCGGGACAGGGGATGAACACTGAAGCTTTCTTT
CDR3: CASSSVPGQGMNTEAFF

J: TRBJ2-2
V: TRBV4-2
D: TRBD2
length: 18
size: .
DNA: TGTGCCAGCAGCCAAGTTAAGGGAGCGGGAGGTGCCGTCCGGGAGCTGTTTTTT
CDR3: CASSQVKGAGGAVRELFF

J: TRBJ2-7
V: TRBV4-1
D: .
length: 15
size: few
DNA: TGCGCCAGCAGCCAATTTTTCGCAGCCACCTACGAGCAGTACTTC
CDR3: CASSQFFAATYEQYF

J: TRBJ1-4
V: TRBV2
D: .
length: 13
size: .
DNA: TGTGCCAGCAGTGACGGCGCTAATGAAAAACTGTTTTTT
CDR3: CASSDGANEKLFF

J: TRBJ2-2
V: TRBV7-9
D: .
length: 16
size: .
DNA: TGTGCCAGCAGCCCGCCGGTCGGGAGAGGGGACGGGGAGCTGTTTTTT
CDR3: CASSPPVGRGDGELFF

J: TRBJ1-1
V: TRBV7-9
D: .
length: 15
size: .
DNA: TGTGCCAGCAGCTTAGCGCGGGTTATGAACACTGAAGCTTTCTTT
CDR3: CASSLARVMNTEAFF

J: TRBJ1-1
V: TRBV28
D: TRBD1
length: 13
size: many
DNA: TGTGCCAGCAGCCTGGGACAGGGGGCTGAAGCTTTCTTT
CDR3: CASSLGQGAEAFF

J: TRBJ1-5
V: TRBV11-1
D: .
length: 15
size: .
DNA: TGTGCCAGCAGCCCTAGCGGGGAGGGCCATCAGCCCCAGCATTTT
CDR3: CASSPSGEGHQPQHF

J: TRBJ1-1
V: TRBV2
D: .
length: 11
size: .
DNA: TGTGCCAGCAGCTCCTACACTGAAGCTTTCTTT
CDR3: CASSSYTEAFF

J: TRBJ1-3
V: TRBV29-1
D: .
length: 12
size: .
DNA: TGCAGCGTTGCCCTTCCAGGAAACACCATATATTTT
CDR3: CSVALPGNTIYF

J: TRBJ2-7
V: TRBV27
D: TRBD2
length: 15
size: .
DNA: TGTGCCAGCAGGGAAGCGGGGCACCTACGCTCCGAGCAGTACTTC
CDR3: CASREAGHLRSEQYF

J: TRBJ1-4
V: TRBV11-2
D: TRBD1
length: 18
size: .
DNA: TGTGCCAGCAGCTTAGACCGACCTGACAGGGGGTGGAATGAAAAACTGTTTTTT
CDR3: CASSLDRPDRGWNEKLFF

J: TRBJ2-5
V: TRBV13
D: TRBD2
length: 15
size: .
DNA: TGTGCCAGCAGCCCTCCGAAGCGGGAGGTTGAGACCCAGTACTTC
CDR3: CASSPPKREVETQYF

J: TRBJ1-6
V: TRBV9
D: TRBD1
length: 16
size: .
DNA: TGTGCCAGCAGCGGAAGACAGGGGTCGGGTAATTCACCCCTCCACTTT
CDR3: CASSGRQGSGNSPLHF

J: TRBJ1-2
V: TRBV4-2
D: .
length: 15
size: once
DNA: TGTGCCAGCAGGACCCATGATGAGGGAAACTATGGCTACACCTTC
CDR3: CASRTHDEGNYGYTF

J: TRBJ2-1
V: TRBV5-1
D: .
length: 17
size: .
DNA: TGCGCCAGCAGCTTGGGGCTTGGGAGGAGGGACTACAATGAGCAGTTCTTC
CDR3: CASSLGLGRRDYNEQFF

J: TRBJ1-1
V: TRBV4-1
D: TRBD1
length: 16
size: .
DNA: TGCGCCAGCAGCCAACGGGGACAGAGACATAACACTGAAGCTTTCTTT
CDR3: CASSQRGQRHNTEAFF

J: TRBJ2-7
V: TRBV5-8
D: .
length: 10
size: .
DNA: TGTGCCAGCAGCCATAATACGCAGTACTTC
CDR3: CASSHNTQYF

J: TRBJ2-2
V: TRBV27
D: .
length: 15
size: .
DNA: TGTGCCAGCAGTTTCCGGGACACTTACACCGGGGAGCTGTTTTTT
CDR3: CASSFRDTYTGELFF

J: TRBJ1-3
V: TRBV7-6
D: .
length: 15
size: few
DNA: TGTGCCAGCAGCTTAGGAGCCGCGCCTGGAAACACCATATATTTT
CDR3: CASSLGAAPGNTIYF

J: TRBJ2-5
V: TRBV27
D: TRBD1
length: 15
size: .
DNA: TGTGCCAGCAGTACCGGGACAGCCTCCTCGGAGACCCAGTACTTC
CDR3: CASSTGTASSETQYF

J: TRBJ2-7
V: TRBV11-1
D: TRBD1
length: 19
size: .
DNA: TGTGCCAGCAGCTTAGACCGTGACAGGGAGCCCCCTTTGGTCGACGAGCAGTACTTC
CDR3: CASSLDRDREPPLVDEQYF

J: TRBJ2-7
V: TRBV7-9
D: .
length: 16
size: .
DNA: TGTGCCAGCAGCCCCGCGCTTCCAGGGATTAGCTACGAGCAGTACTTC
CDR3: CASSPALPGISYEQYF

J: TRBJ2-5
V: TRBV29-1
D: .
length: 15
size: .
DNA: TGCAGCGTTGAAGAAATGGGGGGCCCCGGAGAGACCCAGTACTTC
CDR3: CSVEEMGGPGETQYF

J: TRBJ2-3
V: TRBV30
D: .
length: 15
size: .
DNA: TGTGCCTGGAGCGATAGCGGCTGGGACACAGATACGCAGTATTTT
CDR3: CAWSDSGWDTDTQYF

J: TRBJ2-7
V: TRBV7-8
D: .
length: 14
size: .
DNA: TGTGCCAGCAGCCCCGGGACCCTACGGCACGAGCAGTACTTC
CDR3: CASSPGTLRHEQYF

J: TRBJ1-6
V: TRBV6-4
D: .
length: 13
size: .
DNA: TGTGCCAGCAGTGACAGGGACAATTCACCCCTCCACTTT
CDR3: CASSDRDNSPLHF

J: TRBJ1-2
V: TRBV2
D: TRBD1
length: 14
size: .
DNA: TGTGCCACCTCACCGGGGACAGGACACTATGGCTACACCTTC
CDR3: CATSPGTGHYGYTF